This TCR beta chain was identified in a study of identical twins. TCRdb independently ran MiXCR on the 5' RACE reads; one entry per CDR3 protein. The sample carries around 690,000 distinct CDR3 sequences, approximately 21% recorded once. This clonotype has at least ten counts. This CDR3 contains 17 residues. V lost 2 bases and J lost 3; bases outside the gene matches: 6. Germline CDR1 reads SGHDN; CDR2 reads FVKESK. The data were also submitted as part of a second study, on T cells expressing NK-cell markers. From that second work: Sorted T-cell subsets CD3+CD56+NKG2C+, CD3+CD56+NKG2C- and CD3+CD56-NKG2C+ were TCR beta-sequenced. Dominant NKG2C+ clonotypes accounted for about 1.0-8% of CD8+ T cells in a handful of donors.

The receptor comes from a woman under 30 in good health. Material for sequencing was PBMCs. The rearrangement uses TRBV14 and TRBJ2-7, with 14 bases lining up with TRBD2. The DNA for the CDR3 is TGTGCCAGCAGCCAACTCGGACTAGCGGGGGGAAACTACGAGCAGTACTTC. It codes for CASSQLGLAGGNYEQYF. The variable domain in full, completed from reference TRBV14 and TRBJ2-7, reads EAGVTQFPSHSVIEKGQTVTLRCDPISGHDNLYWYRRVMGKEIKFLLHFVKESKQDESGMPNNRFLAERTGGTYSTLKVQPAELEDSGVYFCASSQLGLAGGNYEQYFGPGTRLTVT.